This TCR beta chain is from a study of blood T cell repertoires in COVID-19. As for the study in general: In each case, the material was cDNA or gDNA derived from T cells, B-cell-depleted T cells, or PBMCs.

As handled by the study authors: Estimation of nucleated cell counts was performed using reference gene primer amplification. Here immunoSEQ multiplex PCR was the method, and the copy in TCRdb shows in-frame clones only, minus some. Clone size and the V and J calls come from that table; the DNA yielded D and trimming. The table includes 150,000 to 200,000 clones, 81% detected once. The receptor comes from a man between 60 and 70 years old with active or convalescent COVID-19. Sequenced material: peripheral blood.

The CDR3 nucleotides read TGTGCCAGCTCACCATCAGGGATGAACACTGAAGCTTTCTTT. This codes for CASSPSGMNTEAFF. The chain employs TRBV18 and TRBJ1-1, with D possibly matching TRBD1 (5 bases). The V end was cut by 2 bases, the J end by 0 bases, with 7 bases between. The CDR3 extends over 14 amino acids. In germline, CDR1 is KGHSH, CDR2 LQKENI.